The source of this TCR beta chain is a study of beta chain features in type 1 diabetes. Findings and limits, study-wide: A definitive answer on HLA type influencing TCRB rearrangement was not reached here. TCRB CDR3 length was moderately but significantly reduced in all four CD4+ subsets of Type 1 diabetes patients.

This clone has a handful of counts. Its cognate antigen is unknown. The study reverse transcribed the entire isolated RNA, so it sequenced expressed TCRB transcripts. Sequencing was performed with immunoSEQ multiplex PCR; in TCRdb, only in-frame clones are kept and a portion is missing. The repertoire holds roughly 300,000 clones, with around 9.7% as singletons. Sequenced sample: central memory CD4+ T cells from blood. The TCR comes from a man aged 30-40 years with type 1 diabetes.

This CDR3 is CASSIADAGLSSYEQYF. For the CDR3, the DNA is TGTGCCAGTAGTATAGCCGACGCAGGGCTGAGCTCCTACGAGCAGTACTTC. The chain joins TRBV19 to TRBJ2-7; D is possibly TRBD1 (5 bases). V lost 1 base, J lost 0 bases, and 16 bases lay in between. CDR3 length: 17 residues. CDR1 is LNHDA and CDR2 is SQIVND in the germline V gene (reference sequence).